The entry below gives a single TCR beta chain sequence along with its context. The source of the sample is a study of identical twins. The germline gives CDR1 MGHRA, CDR2 YSYEKL. The CDR3 contains 15 residues. The ends lost 3 bases at V and 4 bases at J; junction bases unmatched: 7. One entry per CDR3 protein, called by TCRdb with MiXCR from the 5' RACE reads. The table lists about 530,000 distinct CDR3 sequences, approximately 20% of them singletons. The sample was also reused in another study, on yellow fever vaccine responses in identical twins.

The sequenced sample was CD4+ T cells sorted from blood. The chain is built from TRBV4-1 and TRBJ2-3; TRBD2 agrees at 7 bases. The origin of this receptor is a woman aged 18 to 35 in good health. The DNA for the CDR3 is TGCGCCAGCAGCCACCAGACTAGCCGGGCAGATACGCAGTATTTT. Translated, it gives CASSHQTSRADTQYF.